These 18 T cell receptor beta chains were all obtained from the same sample, sequenced in a study of T cell clonotyping in hematopoietic cell transplantation. The table came from immunoSEQ multiplex PCR; TCRdb's copy has only in-frame clones and leaves some out. The sample lists about 11,000 clones; under 95% were seen once. The time point: recipient sample about 28 days before transplant, after cytoreduction. The specimen comprised peripheral blood mononuclear cells, sampled before stem cell transplant. All receptors derive from a middle-aged woman with acute myeloid leukemia. Some clones in this sample may be carry-over from other donors' samples.

V gene TRBV27 combines with J gene TRBJ1-5; D not resolved. CDR3 length: 13 residues. Germline loops: CDR1 MNHEY, CDR2 SMNVEV (reference sequence). V lost 5 bases and J lost 4, with 9 bases in between. The CDR3 nucleotides read TGTGCCAGCAGTATTTGGGGTAATCAGCCCCAGCATTTT. This sequence encodes CASSIWGNQPQHF.

This sequence joins TRBV11-2 and TRBJ2-4, with D possibly called TRBD1 or TRBD2 (6 bases each). CDR1 SGHAT and CDR2 FQNNGV come from the germline V gene. The CDR3 runs 15 residues. V shed 4 bases and J shed 6 bases, with 16 bases lying between them. CDR3: CASSSIRGLGNIQYF. CDR3 in DNA: TGTGCCAGCAGCTCGATCCGGGGGCTTGGAAACATTCAGTACTTC.

The chain carries TRBV2 and TRBJ2-3; D not certain. CDR3 size: 12 residues. Germline V gene lookup returns CDR1 SNHLY and CDR2 FYNNEI. Deletions cut 4 bases from V and 7 bases from J, with 9 bases between. CDR3 nucleotides: TGTGCCAGCAGTGGGACCGCGAATACGCAGTATTTT. Translation gives CASSGTANTQYF.

V usage is TRBV5-6 and J usage is TRBJ1-2; D gene unclear. The CDR3 totals 12 residues. The V end lost 3 bases, the J end lost 7 bases, and 10 bases lay between the germline ends. CDR1 is SGHDT and CDR2 is YYEEEE in the germline V gene. The CDR3 protein is CASSSDRFGYTF. The CDR3 DNA is TGTGCCAGCAGCTCCGACCGGTTTGGCTACACCTTC.

V usage is TRBV27 and J usage is TRBJ2-5; D might be TRBD2 (5 bases). The germline V gene encodes CDR1 MNHEY and CDR2 SMNVEV (reference sequence). V lost 5 bases to trimming and J lost 11 bases, with 21 bases between them. The CDR3 contains 14 residues. The CDR3 coding sequence is TGTGCCAGCAGTCGACGGACTGGCCTTGGAGAGCAGTACTTC. Amino acid sequence: CASSRRTGLGEQYF.

This chain uses TRBV18 with TRBJ1-1; D ambiguous. Per the germline V gene, CDR1 is KGHSH and CDR2 is LQKENI. V dropped 0 bases and J dropped 1 base, with 15 bases sitting between them. The CDR3 is 17 amino acids. The CDR3 DNA is TGTGCCAGCTCACCACCTCGGGAATCCCTAAGGAACACTGAAGCTTTCTTT. It specifies CASSPPRESLRNTEAFF.

This clone showed up just once. J is TRBJ2-2 and V is TRBV30; 14 bases agree with TRBD2. CDR3 length: 14 residues. The V gene's germline CDR1 is GTSNPN and CDR2 SVGIG (reference sequence). Trimming took 5 bases from V and 9 from J; bases not matched to a gene: 5. CDR3 DNA: TGTGCCTGGGGGACTAGCGGGAGCTATAGGGAGCTGTTTTTT. Translated, it gives CAWGTSGSYRELFF.

This sequence joins TRBV9 and TRBJ1-2, with D unresolved. Germline loops: CDR1 SGDLS, CDR2 YYNGEE. The V gene lost 3 bases and the J gene lost 0 bases, with 9 bases spanning the gap. The length of the CDR3 is 14 residues. The CDR3 is CASSDAMANYGYTF. DNA of the CDR3: TGTGCCAGCAGCGACGCAATGGCTAACTATGGCTACACCTTC.

The chain is built from TRBV19 and TRBJ1-2; possible D gene TRBD1, 5 bases. The CDR3 contains 15 residues. Germline CDR1 is LNHDA and CDR2 is SQIVND (reference sequence). Trimming removed 5 bases from V and 8 bases from J, with 21 bases in between. The CDR3 loop is CASSGIEGFVGGYTF. CDR3 in DNA: TGTGCCAGTAGTGGGATTGAGGGGTTTGTCGGAGGCTACACCTTC.

The rearrangement joins TRBV30 to TRBJ1-5; the D is unclear. The germline gives CDR1 GTSNPN, CDR2 SVGIG (reference sequence). With 6 bases removed from V and 0 bases from J, the gap between germline ends came to 9 bases. This CDR3 is 13 amino acids long. CDR3 DNA: TGTGCCTGTTGTGGGTATAGCAATCAGCCCCAGCATTTT. Residues: CACCGYSNQPQHF.

The chain couples TRBV27 to TRBJ2-7; TRBD1 or TRBD2 may be the D gene (6 bases each). CDR3 length: 15 residues. V was clipped by 6 bases and J by 3 bases, with 18 bases between them. Germline CDR1 is MNHEY and CDR2 is SMNVEV (reference sequence). The CDR3 sequence: CASRSPVGGGYEQYF. The CDR3 DNA sequence: TGTGCCAGCAGATCGCCGGTAGGGGGAGGCTACGAGCAGTACTTC.

To note about this clone: This sample also contains other DNA sequences that code for the same CDR3. The chain employs TRBV2 and TRBJ2-2, with 15 nucleotides matching TRBD2. V shed 4 bases and J 7 bases; nucleotides not matched to a gene: 1. Germline loops: CDR1 SNHLY, CDR2 FYNNEI. The length of the CDR3 is 15 residues. The CDR3 sequence: CASSGTSGGGGELFF. DNA of the CDR3: TGTGCCAGCAGTGGGACTAGCGGGGGGGGCGGGGAGCTGTTTTTT.

The chain recombines TRBV4-3 with TRBJ1-2; no reliable D call. The CDR3 contains 14 residues. The ends were cut back, 3 bases at V and 6 bases at J, with 14 bases in the middle. The germline V gene encodes CDR1 LGHNA and CDR2 YSLEER. The CDR3 DNA is TGCGCCAGCAGCCACCTGTCCGGGATCAATGGCTACACCTTC. Translated: CASSHLSGINGYTF.

The chain links TRBV30 to TRBJ2-7; unclear D gene. Trimming pared 3 bases from V and 3 bases from J, leaving 12 bases between. Germline lookup yields CDR1 GTSNPN and CDR2 SVGIG (reference sequence). This CDR3 is built from 13 residues. DNA of the CDR3: TGTGCCTGGAGGGGGTCATGGAACTACGAGCAGTACTTC. This sequence encodes CAWRGSWNYEQYF.

The chain combines TRBV11-2 with TRBJ2-2; 9 positions match TRBD1. Losses at the gene ends were 4 bases for V and 3 bases for J; bases not matched to a gene: 9. This CDR3 spans 17 amino acids. CDR1 SGHAT and CDR2 FQNNGV come from the germline V gene. CDR3 coding DNA: TGTGCCAGCAGCTCGCCTGTCGGGGACAGGGACACCGGGGAGCTGTTTTTT. Its translation is CASSSPVGDRDTGELFF.

The genes are TRBV13 and TRBJ2-5, with TRBD1 identical over 8 bases. CDR1 and CDR2 from the germline V gene are PRHDT and FYEKMQ (reference sequence). The CDR3 is 16 amino acids. V gave up 4 bases and J gave up 5 bases; unmatched junction bases: 12. The CDR3 loop reads CASSYSGQGILETQYF. CDR3 in DNA: TGTGCCAGCAGCTACAGTGGACAGGGCATACTCGAGACCCAGTACTTC.

The chain joins TRBV29-1 to TRBJ2-3, with a weak D call TRBD2 (6 bases). Per germline, CDR1 SQVTM and CDR2 ANQGSEA. The CDR3 has 12 amino acids. Trimming stripped 6 bases from V and 8 bases from J, with 15 bases between. The CDR3 DNA reads as TGCAGCGTGGCGCGGGAAAGGGGTACGCAGTATTTT. Its translation is CSVARERGTQYF.

The chain combines TRBV5-6 with TRBJ2-7; 7 bases are a match to TRBD1. From germline, CDR1 is SGHDT and CDR2 YYEEEE. The CDR3 has 12 amino acids. After removal of 2 bases from V and 4 bases from J, the junction contained 0 bases not matched to a gene. The CDR3 loop is CASSFRGYEQYF. CDR3 DNA: TGTGCCAGCAGCTTCAGGGGGTACGAGCAGTACTTC.